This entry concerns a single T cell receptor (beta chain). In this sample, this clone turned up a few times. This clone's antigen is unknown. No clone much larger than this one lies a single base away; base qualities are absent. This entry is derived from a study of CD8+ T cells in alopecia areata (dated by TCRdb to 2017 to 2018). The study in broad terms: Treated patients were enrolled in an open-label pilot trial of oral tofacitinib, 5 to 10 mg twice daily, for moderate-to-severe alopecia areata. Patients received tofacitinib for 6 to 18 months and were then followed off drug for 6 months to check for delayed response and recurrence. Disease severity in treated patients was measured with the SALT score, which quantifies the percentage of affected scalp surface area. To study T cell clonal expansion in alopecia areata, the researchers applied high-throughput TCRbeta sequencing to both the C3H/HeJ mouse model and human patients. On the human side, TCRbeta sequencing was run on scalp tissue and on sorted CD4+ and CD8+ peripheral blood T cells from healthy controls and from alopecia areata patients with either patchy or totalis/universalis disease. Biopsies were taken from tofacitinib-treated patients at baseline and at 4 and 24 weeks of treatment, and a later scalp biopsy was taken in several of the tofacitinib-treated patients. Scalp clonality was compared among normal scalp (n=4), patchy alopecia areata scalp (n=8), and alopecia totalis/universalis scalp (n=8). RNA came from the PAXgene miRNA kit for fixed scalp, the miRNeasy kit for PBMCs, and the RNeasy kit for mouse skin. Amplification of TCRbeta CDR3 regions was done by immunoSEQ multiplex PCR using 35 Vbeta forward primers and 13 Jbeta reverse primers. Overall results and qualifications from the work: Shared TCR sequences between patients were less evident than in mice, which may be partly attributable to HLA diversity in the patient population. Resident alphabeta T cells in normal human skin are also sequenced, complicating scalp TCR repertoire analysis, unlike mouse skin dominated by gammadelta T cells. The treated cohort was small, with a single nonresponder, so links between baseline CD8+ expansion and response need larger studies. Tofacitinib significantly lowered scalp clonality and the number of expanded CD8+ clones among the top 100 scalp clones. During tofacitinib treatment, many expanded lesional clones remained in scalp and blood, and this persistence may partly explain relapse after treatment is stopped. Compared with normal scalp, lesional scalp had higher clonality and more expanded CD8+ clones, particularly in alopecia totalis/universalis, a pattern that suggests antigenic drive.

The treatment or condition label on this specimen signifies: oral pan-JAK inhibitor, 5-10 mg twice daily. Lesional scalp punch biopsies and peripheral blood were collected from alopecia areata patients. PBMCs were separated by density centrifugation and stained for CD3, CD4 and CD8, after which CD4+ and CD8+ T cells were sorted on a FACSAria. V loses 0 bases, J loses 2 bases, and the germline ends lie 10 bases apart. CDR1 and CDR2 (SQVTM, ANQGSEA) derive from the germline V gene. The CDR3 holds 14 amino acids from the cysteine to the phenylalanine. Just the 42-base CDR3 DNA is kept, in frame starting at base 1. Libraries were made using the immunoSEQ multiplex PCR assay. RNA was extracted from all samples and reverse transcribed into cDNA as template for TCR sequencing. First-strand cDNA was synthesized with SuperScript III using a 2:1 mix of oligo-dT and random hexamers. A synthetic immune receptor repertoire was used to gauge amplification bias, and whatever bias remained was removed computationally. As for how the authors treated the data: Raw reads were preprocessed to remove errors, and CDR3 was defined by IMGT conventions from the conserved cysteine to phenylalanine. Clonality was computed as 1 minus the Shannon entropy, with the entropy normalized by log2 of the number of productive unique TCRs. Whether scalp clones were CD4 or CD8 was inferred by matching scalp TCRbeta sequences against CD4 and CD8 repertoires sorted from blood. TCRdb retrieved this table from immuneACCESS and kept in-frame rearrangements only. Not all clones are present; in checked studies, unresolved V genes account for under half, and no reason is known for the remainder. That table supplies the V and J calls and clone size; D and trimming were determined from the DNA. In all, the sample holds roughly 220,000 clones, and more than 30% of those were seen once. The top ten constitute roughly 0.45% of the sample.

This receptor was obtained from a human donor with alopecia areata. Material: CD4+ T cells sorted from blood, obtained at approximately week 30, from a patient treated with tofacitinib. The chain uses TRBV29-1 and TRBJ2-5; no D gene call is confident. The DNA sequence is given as TGCAGCGTTGAAGATCGAGAAGGGCAAGAGACCCAGTACTTC. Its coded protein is CSVEDREGQETQYF.